A selection of T cell receptor beta chains follows, all from one sample in a study of blood T cell repertoires in COVID-19. Produced via immunoSEQ multiplex PCR; TCRdb's table is partial and in-frame only. Among over 200,000 clones, roughly 80% were seen once, and the ten largest hold 7.9%. The specimen sequenced was peripheral blood. The receptors here all came from a woman older than 75 with acute or convalescent COVID-19. CDR3s include the opening cysteine and the closing phenylalanine or tryptophan. A D gene is named only where the DNA matches it firmly. For some rows the clone size is stated as once, few or many, or as a class when expanded; others skip it.

clone_size: .; j_call: TRBJ1-3; v_call: TRBV5-1; d_call: .; cdr3_aa: CASSLGGGDSGNTIYF
clone_size: .; j_call: TRBJ2-7; v_call: TRBV6-5; d_call: .; cdr3_aa: CASSYSSSRTYEQYF
clone_size: .; j_call: TRBJ2-3; v_call: TRBV5-1; d_call: .; cdr3_aa: CASSLANREDTQYF
clone_size: .; j_call: TRBJ2-7; v_call: TRBV12-5; d_call: TRBD1; cdr3_aa: CASGPQTGQHEQYF
clone_size: .; j_call: TRBJ1-5; v_call: TRBV27; d_call: .; cdr3_aa: CASSPRQAPNQPQHF
clone_size: .; j_call: TRBJ2-1; v_call: TRBV11-1; d_call: TRBD2; cdr3_aa: CASTRGVDYNEQFF
clone_size: .; j_call: TRBJ2-1; v_call: TRBV15; d_call: .; cdr3_aa: CATSRDSVDNEQFF
clone_size: .; j_call: TRBJ2-1; v_call: TRBV25-1; d_call: TRBD2; cdr3_aa: CASSLLAGGSSYNEQFF
clone_size: once; j_call: TRBJ1-5; v_call: TRBV15; d_call: .; cdr3_aa: CATSRDLQPQHF
clone_size: once; j_call: TRBJ2-7; v_call: TRBV6-5; d_call: .; cdr3_aa: CASRDHYYEQYF
clone_size: .; j_call: TRBJ1-2; v_call: TRBV19; d_call: TRBD1; cdr3_aa: CASGGQVIGYTF
clone_size: .; j_call: TRBJ1-2; v_call: TRBV10-3; d_call: TRBD1; cdr3_aa: CAMSGTGSYGYTF
clone_size: .; j_call: TRBJ1-5; v_call: TRBV3-1/TRBV3-2; d_call: TRBD1; cdr3_aa: CASSHLTGGGNQPQHF
clone_size: .; j_call: TRBJ2-5; v_call: TRBV28; d_call: .; cdr3_aa: CASSYGNPETQYF
clone_size: many; j_call: TRBJ1-2; v_call: TRBV7-9; d_call: TRBD1; cdr3_aa: CASSVSGTGRSGYTF
clone_size: .; j_call: TRBJ1-5; v_call: TRBV7-2; d_call: .; cdr3_aa: CASSLGGRVRQPQHF
clone_size: .; j_call: TRBJ1-1; v_call: TRBV5-1; d_call: TRBD1; cdr3_aa: CASSVDRENTEAFF
clone_size: .; j_call: TRBJ1-4; v_call: TRBV5-6; d_call: TRBD1; cdr3_aa: CASSLGTAFGFTNEKLFF
clone_size: .; j_call: TRBJ2-5; v_call: TRBV7-9; d_call: TRBD2; cdr3_aa: CASQLAGVGETQYF